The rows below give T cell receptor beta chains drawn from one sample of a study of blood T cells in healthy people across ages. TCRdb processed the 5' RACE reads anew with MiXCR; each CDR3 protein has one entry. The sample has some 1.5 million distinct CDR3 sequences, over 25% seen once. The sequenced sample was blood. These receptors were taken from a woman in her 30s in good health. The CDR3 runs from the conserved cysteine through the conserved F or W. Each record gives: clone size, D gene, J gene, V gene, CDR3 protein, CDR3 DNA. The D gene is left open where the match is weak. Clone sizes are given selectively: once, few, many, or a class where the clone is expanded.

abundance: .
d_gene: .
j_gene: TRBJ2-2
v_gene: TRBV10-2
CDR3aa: CASRTVGTGELFF
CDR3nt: TGCGCCAGCCGGACTGTGGGCACCGGGGAGCTGTTTTTT

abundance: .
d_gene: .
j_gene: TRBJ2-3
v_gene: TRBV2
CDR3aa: CASRPRGLSTDAQYF
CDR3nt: TGTGCCAGCAGGCCCCGGGGACTTTCCACAGATGCGCAGTATTTT

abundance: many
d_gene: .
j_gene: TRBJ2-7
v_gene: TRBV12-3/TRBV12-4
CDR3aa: CASISKSYEQYF
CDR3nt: TGTGCCAGCATTTCGAAGTCGTACGAGCAGTACTTC

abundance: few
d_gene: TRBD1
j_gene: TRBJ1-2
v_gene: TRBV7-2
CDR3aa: CASSPRQGRPYGYTF
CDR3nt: TGTGCCAGCAGCCCTAGACAGGGTCGCCCCTATGGCTACACCTTC

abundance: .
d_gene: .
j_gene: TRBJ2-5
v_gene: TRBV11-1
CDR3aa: CASSWRNRETQYF
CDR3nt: TGTGCCAGCAGCTGGCGAAATAGGGAGACCCAGTACTTC

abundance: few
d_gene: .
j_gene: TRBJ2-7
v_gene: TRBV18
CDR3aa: CASSPTSPYNEQYF
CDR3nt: TGTGCCAGCTCACCAACATCCCCCTACAATGAGCAGTACTTC

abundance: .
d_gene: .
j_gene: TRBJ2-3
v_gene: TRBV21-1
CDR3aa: CASSREGHSTDTQYF
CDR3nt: TGTGCCAGCAGCCGGGAGGGTCATAGCACAGATACGCAGTATTTT

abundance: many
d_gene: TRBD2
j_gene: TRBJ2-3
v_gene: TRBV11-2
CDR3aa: CASSVFSGGVLDTQYF
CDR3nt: TGTGCCAGCAGCGTGTTTAGCGGGGGGGTGCTGGATACGCAGTATTTT

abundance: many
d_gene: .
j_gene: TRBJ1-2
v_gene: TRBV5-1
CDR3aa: CASSLVAGGPYGYTF
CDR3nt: TGCGCCAGCAGCTTGGTCGCCGGGGGCCCCTATGGCTACACCTTC

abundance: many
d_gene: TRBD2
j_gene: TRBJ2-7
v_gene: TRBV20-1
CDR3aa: CSAINRDYNFEQYF
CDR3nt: TGCAGCGCGATAAACCGGGACTACAACTTCGAGCAGTACTTC

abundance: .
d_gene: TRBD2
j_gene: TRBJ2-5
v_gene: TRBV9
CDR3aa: CASTQAGGTKETQYF
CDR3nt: TGTGCCAGCACCCAAGCCGGGGGGACCAAAGAGACCCAGTACTTC